This paragraph covers one T cell receptor beta chain sequence. Its antigen is undetermined. This entry comes from a study of beta chain features in type 1 diabetes. Study context: Cells sorted and examined across all samples totaled almost 110 million.

CDR3 length equals 11 residues. CDR1 is SGHDT, CDR2 YYEEEE, per germline. The germline V and J ends were trimmed by 1 base and 8 bases, with 6 bases remaining between them. The study, taken as a whole, reports: Healthy donors had naive, central memory and Treg TCRB repertoires that appeared less similar than those seen among patients. Equally in patients and controls, shorter templates might have been favored by PCR. Type 1 diabetes patients showed a moderate but significant shortening of TCRB CDR3s in all four CD4+ subsets.

cDNA synthesis used the whole RNA isolate, giving expressed TCRB sequences. Using immunoSEQ multiplex PCR, the repertoire was profiled, and TCRdb retains in-frame clones only, with some absent. The sample comprises 200,000 to 250,000 clones, 55% to 70% of which are singletons, and 0.053% rests with the top ten. Sequencing was performed on naive CD4+ T cells from blood. The receptor comes from a man aged 25 to 40 in good health. The rearrangement joins TRBV5-6 to TRBJ1-2, with D uncertain. DNA of the CDR3: TGTGCCAGCAGCTTGTACGGAGGCTACACCTTC. Encoded protein: CASSLYGGYTF.